This T cell receptor (beta chain) was obtained from a study of blood T cell repertoires in COVID-19. This clone was found a few times. Profiled with immunoSEQ multiplex PCR; TCRdb holds only in-frame clones, not every one. The sample has 300,000 to 400,000 clones; about 92% are singletons. The germline V gene encodes CDR1 LNHNV and CDR2 YYDKDF (reference sequence). J lost 2 bases, V lost 0 bases, and 3 bases had no gene match. The CDR3 length is 15 residues. V usage is TRBV15 and J usage is TRBJ2-5; 7 bases are a match to TRBD2. The sample consisted of PBMCs or T cells enriched from blood (not recorded which). The sequence derives from a man between 60 and 75 years old who had recovered from COVID-19. Here the CDR3 DNA reads TGTGCCACCAGCAGAGACAGGACTAGGCAAGAGACCCAGTACTTC. As protein: CATSRDRTRQETQYF.